This T cell receptor (beta chain) was sequenced in a study of T cells in Graves' hyperthyroidism and ophthalmopathy. Study background: Peripheral blood specimens were obtained at initial diagnosis, prior to any treatment. Whole-study results and caveats: The model made its ophthalmopathy prediction, and onset followed a median approximately 6 months later. Expanded thyroid clonotypes (above 0.001) were mostly also found in blood.

RNA transcripts yielded amplified TCR beta CDR3 regions. The HTBI primer set was used in a first-round RT-PCR of the TCR CDR3. A single record per CDR3 protein comes from TCRdb applying MiXCR to the multiplex PCR reads. The sample has roughly 740,000 distinct CDR3 sequences, about 15% seen once. At least ten counts were recorded for this clonotype. Its antigen is unknown. Germline CDR1 reads GTSNPN; CDR2 reads SVGIG (reference sequence). The length of the CDR3 is 14 residues. V shed 4 bases, J shed 7 bases, and the junction held 9 bases outside the gene matches. 10 ml of fresh peripheral blood supplied the PBMCs.

What was sequenced was blood. The gene calls are TRBV30 and TRBJ2-2; 7 bases map to TRBD2. The source of this sequence is a man between 18 and 29 years old with Graves' hyperthyroidism. In nucleotides, the CDR3 is TGTGCCTGGACTACCGGACTAGGCGGCGGGGAGCTGTTTTTT. It specifies CAWTTGLGGGELFF.